These 28 T cell receptor beta chains were sequenced from one sample in a study of control samples from healthy donors and cancer patients. Generated by immunoSEQ multiplex PCR, the TCRdb table keeps only in-frame clones and is missing some. The table includes 400,000 to 500,000 clones, 90% detected once. The sample consisted of PBMCs. The source is a man between 40 and 49 years old with head and neck cancer.

The chain carries TRBV18 and TRBJ1-4; 7 positions match TRBD1. Germline CDR1 reads KGHSH; CDR2 reads LQKENI. The CDR3 runs 17 residues. After removal of 4 bases from V and 8 bases from J, the junction contained 16 bases not matched to a gene. CDR3 amino acids: CASSLNNVGTDIEKLFF. The CDR3 DNA sequence: TGTGCCAGCTCACTGAACAATGTGGGGACAGATATCGAAAAACTGTTTTTT.

The chain carries TRBV6-1 and TRBJ2-5; D gene ambiguous. Germline values: CDR1 MNHNS, CDR2 SASEGT. Trimming left V 0 bases short and J 3 bases short, with 5 bases between. The CDR3 runs to 13 residues. Here the CDR3 DNA reads TGTGCCAGCAGTGAAGCTGGGGAAGAGACCCAGTACTTC. Its protein is CASSEAGEETQYF.

The CDR3 reads CASSSGGERGYTF. In DNA form, the CDR3 reads TGCGCCAGCAGCTCGGGCGGGGAGCGGGGCTACACCTTC. The chain links TRBV5-1 to TRBJ1-2, with D uncertain. Germline V CDR1 and CDR2: SGHRS, YFSETQ. CDR3 length: 13 residues. The V end lost 3 bases, the J end lost 8 bases, and 14 bases lay between the germline ends.

V gene TRBV11-3 combines with J gene TRBJ2-1; 12 bases are shared with TRBD2. Germline CDR1 SGHNT, CDR2 YENEEA. This CDR3 has 17 amino acids. The trim removed 1 base at V and 7 bases at J, leaving 8 bases unmatched. The CDR3 bases are TGTGCCAGCAGCTTAGGCCCGACTAGCGGGAGCCTGAATGAGCAGTTCTTC. Its protein is CASSLGPTSGSLNEQFF.

The rearrangement uses TRBV5-4 and TRBJ1-3, with TRBD1 matching over 7 bases. The germline gives CDR1 SGHNT, CDR2 YYREEE (reference sequence). This CDR3 is built from 14 residues. The V segment lost 2 bases and the J segment 4 bases; nucleotides outside the gene matches: 3. The CDR3 reads CASSFGQAGNTIYF. CDR3 sequence (DNA): TGTGCCAGCAGCTTCGGACAGGCGGGAAACACCATATATTTT.

This chain connects TRBV5-4 to TRBJ2-7; D is uncertain. CDR1 is SGHNT and CDR2 is YYREEE in the germline V gene (reference sequence). The ends were cut back, 0 bases at V and 6 bases at J, with 4 bases in the middle. The CDR3 sequence is 11 residues long. In DNA, the CDR3 is TGTGCCAGCAGCTTGGGACGCGAGCAGTACTTC. The encoded protein is CASSLGREQYF.

The J gene is TRBJ2-3, the V gene TRBV6-2 or TRBV6-3; no definite D call. CDR3 size: 16 residues. Per germline, CDR1 MNHEY and CDR2 SVGEGT. Trimming removed 5 bases from V and 4 bases from J, with 19 bases in between. Here the CDR3 reads CASSRATTLGPDTQYF. The CDR3 bases are TGTGCCAGCAGTCGAGCCACCACTCTCGGCCCAGATACGCAGTATTTT.

This sequence joins TRBV4-2 and TRBJ1-3; D is possibly TRBD1 (5 bases). Trimming cost V 2 bases and J 0 bases, with 11 bases left between them. The CDR3 contains 16 residues. In germline, CDR1 is LGHNA, CDR2 YNFKEQ. The CDR3 reads CASSQSGTSSGNTIYF. Here the CDR3 DNA reads TGTGCCAGCAGCCAATCAGGGACCAGCTCTGGAAACACCATATATTTT.

The chain uses TRBV28 and TRBJ2-1; weak D call: TRBD1 (5 bases). Germline values: CDR1 MDHEN, CDR2 SYDVKM. This CDR3 spans 13 amino acids. V lost 6 bases to trimming and J lost 2 bases, with 8 bases between them. The CDR3 nucleotides are TGTGCCAGCAGCCAAGGGGCCTACAATGAGCAGTTCTTC. It translates to CASSQGAYNEQFF.

This chain links TRBV28 with TRBJ1-2; TRBD1 matches at 8 bases. Germline V gives CDR1 MDHEN, CDR2 SYDVKM. The junction had 10 bases not matched to a gene; V was cut back by 2 bases and J by 5 bases. The CDR3 sequence is 16 residues long. The CDR3 loop reads CASSLPRTGPRYGYTF. The CDR3 DNA sequence: TGTGCCAGCAGTTTACCAAGGACAGGGCCTAGGTATGGCTACACCTTC.

This clone came up once. The chain carries TRBV7-8 and TRBJ2-1, with 9 nucleotides matching TRBD2. This CDR3 is 14 amino acids long. J gave up 7 bases and V 1 base, and 2 bases lay outside the gene matches. Germline V lookup: CDR1 SGHVS, CDR2 FQNEAQ. The CDR3 loop is CASSLGGRANEQFF. As DNA, the CDR3 is TGTGCCAGCAGCTTAGGCGGGAGGGCGAATGAGCAGTTCTTC.

The V call is TRBV27, the J call TRBJ2-1, with a tentative D call TRBD2 (5 bases). Trimming shortened V by 5 bases and J by 6 bases, and 17 bases separated the two germline ends. This CDR3 spans 15 amino acids. Germline-derived CDR1 and CDR2 are MNHEY and SMNVEV (reference sequence). CDR3 sequence reads: CASSPRSGWPNEQFF. The CDR3 DNA reads as TGTGCCAGCAGTCCCCGGAGCGGATGGCCCAATGAGCAGTTCTTC.

The rearrangement uses TRBV19 and TRBJ2-7, with a weak D call TRBD1 (5 bases). The CDR3 contains 12 residues. V lost 10 bases and J lost 2, with 12 bases in between. CDR1 and CDR2 (germline): LNHDA, SQIVND (reference sequence). CDR3 bases: TGTGCCACAGGGCGTGGACCCTACGAGCAGTACTTC. This encodes CATGRGPYEQYF.

CDR3 amino acids: CSASERSGNQPQHF. Written as DNA, the CDR3 is TGCAGTGCTAGTGAGAGGTCGGGTAATCAGCCCCAGCATTTT. The rearrangement links TRBV20-1 to TRBJ1-5; D unclear. With 3 bases removed from V and 4 bases from J, the gap between germline ends came to 13 bases. The CDR3 consists of 14 residues. In germline, CDR1 is DFQATT, CDR2 SNEGSKA (reference sequence).

Only a few counts were recorded for this clone. Other nucleotide sequences from this sample produce the same CDR3. The chain combines TRBV20-1 with TRBJ1-1; D is undetermined. Trimming removed 0 bases at V and 8 bases at J, with 4 bases between. Germline assignment: CDR1 DFQATT and CDR2 SNEGSKA (reference sequence). The CDR3 loop spans 10 amino acids. The CDR3, as DNA: TGCAGTGCTAGAGACAGGGAAGCTTTCTTT. This codes for CSARDREAFF.

This chain connects TRBV7-9 to TRBJ1-2, with a possible D match to TRBD1 (5 bases). The CDR3 covers 16 residues. Trimming removed 5 bases from V and 1 base from J, with 17 bases in between. Looked up from germline, CDR1 is SEHNR and CDR2 is FQNEAQ (reference sequence). CDR3 amino acids: CASSQIPGRNNYGYTF. The CDR3 DNA follows: TGTGCCAGCAGCCAGATTCCGGGACGGAATAACTATGGCTACACCTTC. Full variable domain (remainder filled in from reference TRBV7-9 and TRBJ1-2): DTGVSQNPRHKITKRGQNVTFRCDPISEHNRLYWYRQTLGQGPEFLTYFQNEAQLEKSRLLSDRFSAERPKGSFSTLEIQRTEQGDSAMYLCASSQIPGRNNYGYTFGSGTRLTVV.

CDR3 region: CASSVEPAIHEQYF. In nucleotides, the CDR3 is TGTGCCAGCAGCGTAGAACCAGCGATCCACGAGCAGTACTTC. The chain recombines TRBV9 with TRBJ2-7, with unresolved D. Trimming removed 0 bases from V and 5 bases from J, with 12 bases in between. The CDR3 contains 14 residues. In germline, CDR1 is SGDLS, CDR2 YYNGEE.

CDR3 in DNA: TGTGCCAGCAGCGCCCCCACGGGACAGGGGGGCCACGAGCAGTACTTC. Translation gives CASSAPTGQGGHEQYF. The rearrangement joins TRBV9 to TRBJ2-7, with 11 bases matching TRBD1. With V trimmed by 3 bases and J by 5 bases, 10 bases remained unmatched. Germline lookup yields CDR1 SGDLS and CDR2 YYNGEE. There are 16 residues in the CDR3.

The chain recombines TRBV25-1 with TRBJ1-6; the D gene is possibly TRBD1 (5 bases). CDR3 length: 15 residues. Deletions cut 4 bases from V and 4 bases from J, with 11 bases between. CDR1 is MGHDK, CDR2 SYGVNS, per germline. In DNA form, the CDR3 reads TGTGCCAGCAGTGGGAAACAGGTTTATAATTCACCCCTCCACTTT. Its protein is CASSGKQVYNSPLHF.

V and J are TRBV7-2 and TRBJ2-7; tentative D call: TRBD1 (5 bases). The CDR3 loop spans 14 amino acids. In germline, CDR1 is SGHTA, CDR2 FQGNSA. The V and J ends lost 4 bases and 0 bases respectively, with 10 bases between them. This chain's CDR3 is CASSSTALSYEQYF. The CDR3, as DNA: TGTGCCAGCAGCTCGACAGCGCTCTCCTACGAGCAGTACTTC.

The V gene is TRBV5-1, the J gene TRBJ2-5; D might be TRBD1 (6 bases). V dropped 4 bases and J dropped 7 bases, with 17 bases sitting between them. This CDR3 spans 14 amino acids. Germline-derived CDR1 and CDR2 are SGHRS and YFSETQ. The CDR3 loop is CASSTTGQGWTQYF. DNA of the CDR3: TGCGCCAGCAGCACGACGGGACAAGGTTGGACCCAGTACTTC.

V gene TRBV6-5 combines with J gene TRBJ1-1; 7 bases are a match to TRBD1. Germline V gene data show CDR1 as MNHEY and CDR2 as SVGAGI. The CDR3 totals 14 residues. V lost 2 bases, J lost 4 bases, and 4 bases stayed unmatched. The CDR3 here is CASSYDRASTEAFF. The CDR3 DNA reads TGTGCCAGCAGTTACGACAGGGCGAGCACTGAAGCTTTCTTT.

The genes are TRBV19 and TRBJ2-2, with 7 bases lining up with TRBD1. This CDR3 region has 18 residues. With V trimmed by 3 bases and J by 5 bases, 15 bases remained unmatched. Germline V gene data show CDR1 as LNHDA and CDR2 as SQIVND (reference sequence). The CDR3: CASSIDLGQLFRTGELFF. The DNA of the CDR3 is TGTGCCAGTAGTATTGATTTGGGACAGCTATTCAGAACCGGGGAGCTGTTTTTT.

J is TRBJ2-2 and V is TRBV5-1; TRBD2 matches at 7 bases. The J segment lost 2 bases and the V segment lost 4 bases, leaving 11 bases of the junction unmatched. The CDR3 sequence is 17 residues long. The germline V gene has CDR1 SGHRS and CDR2 YFSETQ. The CDR3 DNA sequence: TGCGCCAGCAGCAAAATAGGGCCGGGGGGAAACACCGGGGAGCTGTTTTTT. The encoded protein is CASSKIGPGGNTGELFF.

On this clone itself: Other DNA sequences in the sample encode the same CDR3. The gene calls are TRBV18 and TRBJ1-2; unclear D gene. V dropped 0 bases and J dropped 1 base, with 6 bases sitting between them. There are 14 residues in the CDR3. The germline gives CDR1 KGHSH, CDR2 LQKENI. The CDR3 nucleotides read TGTGCCAGCTCACCACCGGCGGGTAACTATGGCTACACCTTC. It yields the protein CASSPPAGNYGYTF.

This rearrangement joins TRBV9 to TRBJ1-5, with 9 nucleotides matching TRBD1. The junction had 6 bases not matched to a gene; V was cut back by 4 bases and J by 7 bases. Germline V gene sequence: CDR1 SGDLS, CDR2 YYNGEE. The CDR3 is 14 amino acids. The CDR3 sequence: CASSPGQGVQPQHF. The CDR3, as DNA: TGTGCCAGCAGCCCGGGACAGGGAGTACAGCCCCAGCATTTT.

V gene TRBV19 combines with J gene TRBJ2-3; D is uncertain. Trimming stripped 1 base from V and 0 bases from J, with 5 bases between. There are 14 residues in the CDR3. Germline V lookup: CDR1 LNHDA, CDR2 SQIVND (reference sequence). CDR3 amino acids: CASSIAHSTDTQYF. The CDR3 DNA reads TGTGCCAGTAGTATAGCACACAGCACAGATACGCAGTATTTT.

The rearrangement uses TRBV6-5 and TRBJ1-1, with 10 bases fitting TRBD1. V shed 6 bases, J shed 5 bases, and the junction held 9 bases outside the gene matches. Germline CDR1 is MNHEY and CDR2 is SVGAGI. The CDR3 consists of 15 residues. In DNA form, the CDR3 reads TGTGCCAGCAGACTCCAGGACAGGGGGGTTACTGAAGCTTTCTTT. Translating it yields CASRLQDRGVTEAFF.